The 11 T cell receptor beta chains below come from one sample, sequenced in a study of blood T cell repertoires in COVID-19. The method was immunoSEQ multiplex PCR; TCRdb's version includes in-frame clones alone and lacks a portion of them. The sample lists approximately 210,000 clones, around 84% occurring once. Sequences were obtained from peripheral blood. The receptors here all came from a man in his thirties or forties with active or convalescent COVID-19.

The CDR3 DNA reads TGTGCCAGCAGCGCACTAGCGGGGGGCTATGAGCAGTTCTTC. Protein sequence: CASSALAGGYEQFF. The chain carries TRBV4-2 and TRBJ2-1; 12 bases agree with TRBD2. Trimming at V came to 5 bases and at J to 8 bases, leaving 4 bases not matched to a gene. Germline CDR1 and CDR2: LGHNA and YNFKEQ. CDR3 length: 14 amino acids.

The genes are TRBV7-6 and TRBJ1-2, with D perhaps TRBD1 (5 bases). Trimming took off 5 bases at V and 1 base at J, with 29 bases between the two ends. Germline-derived CDR1 and CDR2 are SGHVS and FNYEAQ. The CDR3 consists of 20 residues. This CDR3 is CASSGGVRKGLGVDNYGYTF. The CDR3 nucleotides are TGTGCCAGCAGCGGAGGGGTTCGAAAGGGGCTGGGGGTAGATAACTATGGCTACACCTTC. Combining the CDR3 with reference TRBV7-6 and TRBJ1-2 gives the whole variable domain GAGVSQSPRYKVTKRGQDVALRCDPISGHVSLYWYRQALGQGPEFLTYFNYEAQQDKSGLPNDRFSAERPEGSISTLTIQRTEQRDSAMYRCASSGGVRKGLGVDNYGYTFGSGTRLTVV.

In this sample, this clone turned up once. The CDR3 sequence: CASSLYWGVTGANTEAFF. Here the CDR3 DNA reads TGTGCCAGCAGTTTATACTGGGGGGTGACAGGGGCGAACACTGAAGCTTTCTTT. This chain joins TRBV27 and TRBJ1-1; 8 positions match TRBD1. Germline-derived CDR1 and CDR2 are MNHEY and SMNVEV (reference sequence). This CDR3 is 18 amino acids long. V was pared by 1 base and J by 1 base, with 11 bases of the junction left unmatched.

This clone was seen a handful of times. V and J are TRBV18 and TRBJ1-4, with a possible D match to TRBD1 (5 bases). Trimming pared 1 base from V and 3 bases from J, leaving 15 bases between. The germline CDR1 and CDR2 sequences are KGHSH and LQKENI. The CDR3 consists of 17 residues. CDR3: CASSPRGIGAANEKLFF. The CDR3, as DNA: TGTGCCAGCTCACCACGGGGTATAGGGGCGGCTAATGAAAAACTGTTTTTT.

Here the CDR3 reads CASSLSGDEQFF. CDR3 nucleotide sequence: TGTGCCTCGAGCCTCAGCGGGGACGAGCAGTTCTTC. This sequence joins TRBV10-3 and TRBJ2-1, with 7 positions matching TRBD2. V shed 11 bases, J shed 10 bases, and the junction held 11 bases outside the gene matches. Germline V lookup: CDR1 ENHRY, CDR2 SYGVKD. CDR3 length: 12 residues.

In its sample, this clone was seen once. The J gene is TRBJ2-3, the V gene TRBV27, with TRBD1 matching over 9 bases. With 5 bases clipped from V and 2 bases from J, the junction kept 8 bases outside the gene matches. Per germline, CDR1 MNHEY and CDR2 SMNVEV (reference sequence). The CDR3 length is 16 residues. The CDR3 spells CASSPWTGAYTDTQYF. CDR3 in DNA: TGTGCCAGCAGTCCCTGGACAGGGGCGTACACAGATACGCAGTATTTT.

V and J are TRBV6-5 and TRBJ1-2; perhaps TRBD1 as D (5 bases). Germline V gene sequence: CDR1 MNHEY, CDR2 SVGAGI. The CDR3 extends over 14 amino acids. With 2 bases removed from V and 1 base from J, the gap between germline ends came to 8 bases. The CDR3 sequence is CASSYMGRNYGYTF. The CDR3 DNA follows: TGTGCCAGCAGTTACATGGGGCGTAACTATGGCTACACCTTC.

The genes are TRBV6-5 and TRBJ1-1; D perhaps matches TRBD1 (6 bases). Germline CDR1 is MNHEY and CDR2 is SVGAGI. The V end was cut by 6 bases, the J end by 9 bases, with 11 bases between. CDR3 size: 11 residues. CDR3 region: CASSYQGQAFF. In nucleotides, the CDR3 is TGTGCCAGCAGCTATCAGGGGCAAGCTTTCTTT.

This chain uses TRBV7-9 with TRBJ1-4, with TRBD1 identical over 11 bases. V gave up 5 bases and J gave up 6 bases; unmatched junction bases: 2. This CDR3 comprises 14 residues. Germline V lookup: CDR1 SEHNR, CDR2 FQNEAQ (reference sequence). The CDR3 DNA is TGTGCCAGCAGCCGGGACAGGGGGGATGAAAAACTGTTTTTT. It encodes CASSRDRGDEKLFF.

This clone was picked up a small number of times. The chain carries TRBV18 and TRBJ1-3; D is unclear. Trimming pared 6 bases from V and 2 bases from J, leaving 8 bases between. This CDR3 has 13 residues. Looked up from germline, CDR1 is KGHSH and CDR2 is LQKENI. The chain's CDR3 is CASSREAGNTIYF. Written as DNA, the CDR3 is TGTGCCAGCTCGAGGGAAGCTGGAAACACCATATATTTT.

J is TRBJ2-7 and V is TRBV30; possibly TRBD2 for D (5 bases). V lost 3 bases to trimming and J lost 2 bases, with 17 bases between them. Per the germline V gene, CDR1 is GTSNPN and CDR2 is SVGIG (reference sequence). The CDR3 has 15 amino acids. CDR3 nucleotide sequence: TGTGCCTGGAGCGGAAGGACTCTTGCCCCCTACGAGCAGTACTTC. The encoded protein is CAWSGRTLAPYEQYF.